This is a list of T cell receptor beta chains from one sample in a study of T-cell memory formation after mild COVID-19. Using its own MiXCR run on the 5' RACE reads, TCRdb lists one record per CDR3 protein. Among about 560,000 distinct CDR3 sequences listed, roughly 18% were seen once. The sample was PBMCs or a T cell subset sorted from them (not recorded which). The receptor set was obtained from an adult woman who had mild COVID-19 (a few samples of this study predate the infection). Cell type and time point are not known. CDR3s include the opening cysteine and the closing phenylalanine or tryptophan. The order of the fields is D gene, V gene, J gene, clone size, CDR3 protein, CDR3 DNA. D genes are given only for firm matches. Some rows mark clone size as missing; the rest say once, few, many or name a class of expanded clone.

-	TRBV24-1	TRBJ2-5	-	CATSDFRERSLETQYF	TGTGCCACCAGTGATTTTAGGGAAAGATCCCTGGAGACCCAGTACTTC
-	TRBV20-1	TRBJ1-2	few	CSARDQGKTYGYTF	TGCAGTGCTAGAGATCAGGGTAAAACCTATGGCTACACCTTC
-	TRBV9	TRBJ1-6	-	CASSVGQGGGSPLHF	TGTGCCAGCAGCGTAGGGCAGGGAGGAGGGTCACCCCTCCACTTT
-	TRBV19	TRBJ1-2	few	CASSIPTGDNYGYTF	TGTGCCAGTAGTATTCCGACAGGTGATAACTATGGCTACACCTTC
-	TRBV3-1	TRBJ1-1	-	CASSPKRRGRTEAFF	TGTGCCAGCAGCCCCAAGAGAAGGGGACGGACTGAAGCTTTCTTT
-	TRBV6-2/TRBV6-3	TRBJ2-2	few	CASSYSLHLGSAGELFF	TGTGCCAGCAGTTACTCGTTGCACTTGGGTTCCGCCGGGGAGCTGTTTTTT
-	TRBV15	TRBJ2-1	few	CATTQERSSYNEQFF	TGTGCCACCACCCAGGAGAGAAGCTCCTACAATGAGCAGTTCTTC
-	TRBV15	TRBJ2-1	-	CATSRDRYNEQFF	TGTGCCACCAGCAGAGACCGATACAATGAGCAGTTCTTC
TRBD1	TRBV7-6	TRBJ1-1	few	CASSSGQVITEAFF	TGTGCCAGCAGCTCAGGACAGGTGATCACTGAAGCTTTCTTT
TRBD1	TRBV6-5	TRBJ1-2	-	CASSYIEDRAYGYTF	TGTGCCAGCAGTTATATAGAGGACAGGGCCTATGGCTACACCTTC
TRBD1	TRBV6-5	TRBJ1-4	few	CASSSQDRTEKLFF	TGTGCCAGCAGCTCCCAGGACAGGACCGAAAAACTGTTTTTT
TRBD2	TRBV20-1	TRBJ2-1	-	CSATAGTRGYNEQFF	TGCAGTGCAACCGCCGGGACTAGAGGGTACAATGAGCAGTTCTTC
TRBD1	TRBV6-5	TRBJ1-1	many	CASSYAPGQGAPEAFF	TGTGCCAGCAGTTACGCTCCAGGACAGGGGGCACCTGAAGCTTTCTTT
-	TRBV27	TRBJ2-7	-	CASGTGPYSYGQYF	TGTGCCAGCGGAACAGGTCCCTACTCCTACGGGCAGTACTTC
TRBD1	TRBV7-9	TRBJ1-5	-	CASSSSRTGEDQPQHF	TGTGCCAGCAGCTCATCCCGGACAGGAGAGGATCAGCCCCAGCATTTT
TRBD2	TRBV4-2	TRBJ2-1	-	CASRTSGGNEQFF	TGTGCCAGCAGGACTAGCGGGGGTAATGAGCAGTTCTTC
-	TRBV12-3/TRBV12-4	TRBJ1-1	many	CASTSGTFEAFF	TGTGCCAGCACCTCCGGGACGTTTGAAGCTTTCTTT
TRBD2	TRBV10-3	TRBJ2-3	-	CAISATSGGGTDTQYF	TGTGCCATCAGCGCGACTAGCGGGGGGGGCACAGATACGCAGTATTTT
TRBD2	TRBV5-1	TRBJ2-7	few	CASSPELAGGYEQYF	TGCGCCAGCAGCCCCGAACTAGCGGGTGGGTACGAGCAGTACTTC
TRBD1	TRBV7-3	TRBJ1-6	few	CASSLRAGGSNSPLHF	TGTGCCAGCAGCTTAAGGGCAGGGGGCAGTAATTCACCCCTCCACTTT
TRBD1	TRBV5-1	TRBJ2-7	-	CASSARDRGFPEQYF	TGCGCCAGCAGCGCCAGGGACAGGGGGTTTCCCGAGCAGTACTTC
TRBD2	TRBV6-5	TRBJ2-1	-	CASGFTSGGEDEQFF	TGTGCCAGCGGCTTCACTAGCGGGGGGGAGGATGAGCAGTTCTTC
-	TRBV12-3/TRBV12-4	TRBJ2-5	few	CASTPFRKETQYF	TGTGCCAGCACTCCATTCAGGAAAGAGACCCAGTACTTC
-	TRBV6-5	TRBJ1-5	-	CASSYSNRDQPQHF	TGTGCCAGCAGTTACTCGAATCGGGATCAGCCCCAGCATTTT
TRBD1	TRBV12-3/TRBV12-4	TRBJ1-1	-	CASSRQGRNTEAFF	TGTGCCAGCAGCCGACAGGGTCGGAACACTGAAGCTTTCTTT
-	TRBV28	TRBJ2-2	few	CASKGVIGELFF	TGTGCCAGCAAGGGCGTCATCGGGGAGCTGTTTTTT
TRBD2	TRBV15	TRBJ2-1	few	CATSRGSGRGNEQFF	TGTGCCACCAGCAGAGGCAGCGGGAGAGGGAATGAGCAGTTCTTC
-	TRBV7-9	TRBJ2-3	-	CASRLAEDTQYF	TGTGCCAGCAGGTTAGCAGAAGATACGCAGTATTTT
TRBD1	TRBV4-1	TRBJ2-7	-	CASTYDPGQGNEQYF	TGCGCCAGCACCTACGACCCGGGACAGGGAAACGAGCAGTACTTC
-	TRBV10-3	TRBJ2-1	many	CAISERDSPNEQFF	TGTGCCATCAGTGAAAGGGACTCCCCCAATGAGCAGTTCTTC
TRBD2	TRBV5-4	TRBJ2-7	few	CASSPFGRHYEQYF	TGTGCCAGCAGCCCTTTCGGGAGGCACTACGAGCAGTACTTC
TRBD2	TRBV19	TRBJ2-7	few	CASSPTSGTDSYEQYF	TGTGCCAGTAGTCCCACTAGCGGGACCGACTCCTACGAGCAGTACTTC